The clone carrying this TCR beta chain came up a few times. TCRdb independently ran MiXCR on the RT-PCR reads; one entry per CDR3 protein. The sample consists of hundreds of thousands of distinct CDR3 sequences, about 14% of them appearing once. The ends were cut back, 4 bases at V and 2 bases at J, with 19 bases in the middle. This CDR3 region has 17 residues. CDR1 MDHEN and CDR2 SYDVKM come from the germline V gene. The sequencing input was memory CD4+ T cells from blood. The V call is TRBV28, the J call TRBJ2-3; the D gene could be TRBD1 or TRBD2 (5 bases each). The receptor comes from a female donor in good health, serving as a healthy control. The CDR3 nucleotides read TGTGCCAGCAGTTCCCATGGAGCCGGGGCTCACACAGATACGCAGTATTTT. Amino acids: CASSSHGAGAHTDTQYF.